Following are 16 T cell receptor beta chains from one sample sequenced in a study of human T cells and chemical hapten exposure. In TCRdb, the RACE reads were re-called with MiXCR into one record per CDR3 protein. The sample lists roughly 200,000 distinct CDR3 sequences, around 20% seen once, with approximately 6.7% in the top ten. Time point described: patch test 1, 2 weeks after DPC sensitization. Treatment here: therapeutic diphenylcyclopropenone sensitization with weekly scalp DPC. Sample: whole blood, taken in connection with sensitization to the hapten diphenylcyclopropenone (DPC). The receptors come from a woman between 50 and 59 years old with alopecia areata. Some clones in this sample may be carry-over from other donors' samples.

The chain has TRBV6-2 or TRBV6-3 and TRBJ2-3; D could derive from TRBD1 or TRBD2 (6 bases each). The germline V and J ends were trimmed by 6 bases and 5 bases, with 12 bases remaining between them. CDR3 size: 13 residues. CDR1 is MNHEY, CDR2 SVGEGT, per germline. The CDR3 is CASRNGGGDTQYF. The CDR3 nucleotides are TGTGCCAGCAGAAACGGAGGGGGAGATACGCAGTATTTT.

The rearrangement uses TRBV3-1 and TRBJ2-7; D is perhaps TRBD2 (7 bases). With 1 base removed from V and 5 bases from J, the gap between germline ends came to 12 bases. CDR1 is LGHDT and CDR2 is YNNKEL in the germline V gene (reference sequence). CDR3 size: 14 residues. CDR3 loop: CASSQVPGGHEQYF. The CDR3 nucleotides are TGTGCCAGCAGCCAAGTCCCGGGGGGCCACGAGCAGTACTTC.

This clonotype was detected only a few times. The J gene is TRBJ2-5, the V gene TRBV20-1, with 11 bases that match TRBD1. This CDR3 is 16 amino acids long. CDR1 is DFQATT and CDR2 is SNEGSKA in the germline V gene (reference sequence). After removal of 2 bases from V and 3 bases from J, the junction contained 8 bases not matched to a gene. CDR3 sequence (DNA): TGCAGTGCTAGACAACGGTGGGACAGGGGGGAAGAGACCCAGTACTTC. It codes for CSARQRWDRGEETQYF.

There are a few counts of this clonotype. The CDR3 sequence is CASRLGLAFTGELFF. The CDR3 nucleotides are TGTGCCAGCAGACTAGGATTAGCCTTCACCGGGGAGCTGTTTTTT. This chain links TRBV2 with TRBJ2-2, with D possibly matching TRBD2 (5 bases). This CDR3 has 15 amino acids. Germline V gene data show CDR1 as SNHLY and CDR2 as FYNNEI. V was shortened by 6 bases and J by 4 bases, with 15 bases between the two germline ends.

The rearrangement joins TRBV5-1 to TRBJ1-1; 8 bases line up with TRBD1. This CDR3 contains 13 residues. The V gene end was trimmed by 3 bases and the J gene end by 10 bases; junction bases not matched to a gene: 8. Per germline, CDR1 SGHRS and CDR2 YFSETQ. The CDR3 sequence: CASSSDREHGAFF. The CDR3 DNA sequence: TGCGCCAGCAGCTCGGACAGGGAACATGGAGCTTTCTTT. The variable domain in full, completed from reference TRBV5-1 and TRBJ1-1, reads KAGVTQTPRYLIKTRGQQVTLSCSPISGHRSVSWYQQTPGQGLQFLFEYFSETQRNKGNFPGRFSGRQFSNSRSEMNVSTLELGDSALYLCASSSDREHGAFFGQGTRLTVV.

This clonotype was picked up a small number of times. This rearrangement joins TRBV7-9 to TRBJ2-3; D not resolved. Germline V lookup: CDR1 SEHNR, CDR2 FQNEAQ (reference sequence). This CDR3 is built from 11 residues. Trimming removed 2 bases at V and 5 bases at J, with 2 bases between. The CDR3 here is CASSLKDTQYF. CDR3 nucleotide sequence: TGTGCCAGCAGCTTAAAAGATACGCAGTATTTT.

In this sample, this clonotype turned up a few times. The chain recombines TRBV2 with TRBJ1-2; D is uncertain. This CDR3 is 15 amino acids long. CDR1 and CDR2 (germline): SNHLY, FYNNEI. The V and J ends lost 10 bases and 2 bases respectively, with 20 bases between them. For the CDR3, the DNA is TGTGCCACCTCTCCAATTCCTTCGGGGAACTATGGCTACACCTTC. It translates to CATSPIPSGNYGYTF.

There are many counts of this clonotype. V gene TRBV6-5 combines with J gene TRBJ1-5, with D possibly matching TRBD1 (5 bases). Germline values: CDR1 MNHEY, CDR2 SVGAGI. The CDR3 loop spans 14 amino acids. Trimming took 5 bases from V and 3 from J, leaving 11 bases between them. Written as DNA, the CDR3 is TGTGCCAGCAGTAATACAGGTATCAATCAGCCCCAGCATTTT. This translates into CASSNTGINQPQHF.

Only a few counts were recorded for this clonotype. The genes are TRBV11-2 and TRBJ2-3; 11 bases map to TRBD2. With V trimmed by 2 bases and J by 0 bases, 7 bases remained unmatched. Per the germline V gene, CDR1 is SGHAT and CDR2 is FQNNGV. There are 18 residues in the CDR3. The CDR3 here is CASSLRAVAGGSTDTQYF. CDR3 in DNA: TGTGCCAGCAGCTTAAGGGCCGTAGCGGGAGGGAGCACAGATACGCAGTATTTT.

CDR3 loop: CASSIGFRASYEQYF. The CDR3 bases are TGCGCCAGCAGCATCGGATTTCGAGCTTCCTACGAGCAGTACTTC. V usage is TRBV5-1 and J usage is TRBJ2-7; unclear D gene. Trimming cost V 4 bases and J 1 base, with 15 bases left between them. Germline assignment: CDR1 SGHRS and CDR2 YFSETQ. The CDR3 is 15 residues long.

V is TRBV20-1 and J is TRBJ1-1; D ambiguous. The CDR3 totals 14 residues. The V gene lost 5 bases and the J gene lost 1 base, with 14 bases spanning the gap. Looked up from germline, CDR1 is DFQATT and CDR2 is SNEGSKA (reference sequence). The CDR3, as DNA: TGCAGTGCTCTTCTTCCCAACAGGAACACTGAAGCTTTCTTT. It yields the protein CSALLPNRNTEAFF.

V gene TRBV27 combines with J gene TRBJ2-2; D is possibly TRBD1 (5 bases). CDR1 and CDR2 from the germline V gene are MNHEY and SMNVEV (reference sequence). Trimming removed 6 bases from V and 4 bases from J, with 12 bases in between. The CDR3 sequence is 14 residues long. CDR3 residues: CASSPSRVTGELFF. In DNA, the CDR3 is TGTGCCAGCAGCCCCTCCAGGGTCACCGGGGAGCTGTTTTTT.

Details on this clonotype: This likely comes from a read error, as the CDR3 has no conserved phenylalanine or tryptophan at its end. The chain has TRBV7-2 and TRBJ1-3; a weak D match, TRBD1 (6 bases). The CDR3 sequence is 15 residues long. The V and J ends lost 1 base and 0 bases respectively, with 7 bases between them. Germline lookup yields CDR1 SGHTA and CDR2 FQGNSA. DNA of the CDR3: TGTGCCAGCAGCTTAGTAGGGGGCTCTGGAAACACCATATATTCT. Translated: CASSLVGGSGNTIYS.

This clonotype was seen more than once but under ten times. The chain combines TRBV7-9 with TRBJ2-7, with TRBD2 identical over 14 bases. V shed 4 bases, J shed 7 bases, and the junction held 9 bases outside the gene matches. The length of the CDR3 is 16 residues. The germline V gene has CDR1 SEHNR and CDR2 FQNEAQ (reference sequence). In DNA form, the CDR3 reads TGTGCCAGCAGCTCTGACGCGGGACTAGCGGGAGCGGAGCAGTACTTC. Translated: CASSSDAGLAGAEQYF.

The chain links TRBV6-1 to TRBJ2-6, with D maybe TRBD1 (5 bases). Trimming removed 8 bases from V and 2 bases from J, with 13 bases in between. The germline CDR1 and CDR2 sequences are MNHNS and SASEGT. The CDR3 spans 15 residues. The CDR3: CASVQGPPGANVLTF. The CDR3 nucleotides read TGTGCCAGCGTCCAGGGTCCTCCTGGGGCCAACGTCCTGACTTTC.

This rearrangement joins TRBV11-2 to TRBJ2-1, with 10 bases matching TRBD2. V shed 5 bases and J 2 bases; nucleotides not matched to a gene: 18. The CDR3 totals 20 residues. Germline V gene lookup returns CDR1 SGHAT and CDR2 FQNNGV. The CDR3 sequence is CASSRTGVAGGARPYNEQFF. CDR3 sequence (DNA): TGTGCCAGCAGCCGAACGGGGGTAGCGGGAGGAGCTCGGCCCTACAATGAGCAGTTCTTC.